Each of the 2 T cell receptor beta chains below was sequenced from the same sample in a study of T cells after yellow fever vaccination. Via MiXCR, TCRdb re-called the 5' RACE reads, giving one row per CDR3 protein. The table has 500,000 to 650,000 distinct CDR3 sequences, 12% seen once. The sequencing used PBMCs, collected on the day of the yellow fever booster vaccination. These receptors were taken from a young man who received the YFV17D yellow fever vaccine.

Only a few counts were recorded for this clonotype. The chain is built from TRBV24-1 and TRBJ2-5; 7 nucleotides match TRBD2. The V gene end was trimmed by 4 bases and the J gene end by 7 bases; junction bases not matched to a gene: 11. The CDR3 spans 15 residues. Germline V gives CDR1 KGHDR, CDR2 SFDVKD. The CDR3 is CATSDDRRGEMTQYF. In DNA, the CDR3 is TGTGCCACCAGTGACGATAGACGGGGGGAAATGACCCAGTACTTC.

The rearrangement links TRBV7-8 to TRBJ2-1, with D possibly being TRBD2 (5 bases). CDR1 and CDR2 (germline): SGHVS, FQNEAQ. This CDR3 spans 12 amino acids. V shed 3 bases and J shed 14 bases, with 14 bases lying between them. The CDR3 DNA is TGTGCCAGCAGCTTCGGACCCCTAGCCAAGTTCTTC. Translating gives CASSFGPLAKFF.